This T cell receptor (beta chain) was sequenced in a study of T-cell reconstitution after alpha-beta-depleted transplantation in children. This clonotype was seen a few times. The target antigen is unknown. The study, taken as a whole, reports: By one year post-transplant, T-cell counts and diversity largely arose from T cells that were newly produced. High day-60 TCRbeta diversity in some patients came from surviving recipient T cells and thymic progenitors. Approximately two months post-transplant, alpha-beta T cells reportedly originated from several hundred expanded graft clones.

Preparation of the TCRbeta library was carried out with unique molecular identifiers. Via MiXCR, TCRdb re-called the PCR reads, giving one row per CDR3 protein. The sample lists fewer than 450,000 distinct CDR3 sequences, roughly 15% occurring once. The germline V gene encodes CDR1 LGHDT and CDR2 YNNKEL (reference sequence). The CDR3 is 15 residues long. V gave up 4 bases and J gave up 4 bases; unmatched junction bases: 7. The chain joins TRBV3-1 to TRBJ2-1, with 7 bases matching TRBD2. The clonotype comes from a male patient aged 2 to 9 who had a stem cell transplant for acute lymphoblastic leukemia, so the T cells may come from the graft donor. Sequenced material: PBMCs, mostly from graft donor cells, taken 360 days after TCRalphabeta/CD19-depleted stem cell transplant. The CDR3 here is CASSPLGLSYNEQFF. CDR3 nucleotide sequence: TGTGCCAGCAGCCCACTGGGACTATCGTACAATGAGCAGTTCTTC.